The 30 T cell receptor beta chains presented below share a single source sample, sequenced in a study of blood T cell repertoires in COVID-19. Clones were sequenced by immunoSEQ multiplex PCR, and TCRdb holds only the in-frame ones, with some missing. Of roughly 69,000 clones detected, 80% to 90% appear once; the ten largest clones hold 12%. The sequenced sample consisted of peripheral blood. These receptor sequences come from a human donor in a cohort sampled during active COVID-19.

This clone was seen a handful of times. The chain joins TRBV9 to TRBJ2-7, with D tentatively TRBD2 (6 bases). Germline assignment: CDR1 SGDLS and CDR2 YYNGEE. V was clipped by 3 bases and J by 3 bases, with 10 bases between them. CDR3 size: 13 residues. The CDR3 reads CASSGGASYEQYF. CDR3 nucleotide sequence: TGTGCCAGCAGCGGCGGGGCCAGCTACGAGCAGTACTTC.

The chain links TRBV5-1 to TRBJ2-7; maybe TRBD1 (5 bases). Germline assignment: CDR1 SGHRS and CDR2 YFSETQ. This CDR3 spans 13 amino acids. V lost 5 bases and J 9 bases, leaving 18 bases between the germline ends. CDR3 bases: TGCGCCAGCAGTCATGGAGAAGGACAAGGGCAGTACTTC. It codes for CASSHGEGQGQYF.

This chain joins TRBV2 and TRBJ2-2; D unresolved. Deletions cut 6 bases from V and 6 bases from J, with 17 bases between. The germline V gene has CDR1 SNHLY and CDR2 FYNNEI. The CDR3 spans 15 residues. The CDR3 DNA sequence: TGTGCCAGCAGGGTAGCACGGAATACCCCCGGGGAGCTGTTTTTT. It encodes CASRVARNTPGELFF.

The chain employs TRBV5-4 and TRBJ2-2, with 8 nucleotides matching TRBD1. There are 16 residues in the CDR3. Germline CDR1 and CDR2: SGHNT and YYREEE (reference sequence). With 4 bases clipped from V and 3 bases from J, the junction kept 8 bases outside the gene matches. The CDR3 coding sequence is TGTGCCAGCAGCGATGGGAACAGGGGGTACACCGGGGAGCTGTTTTTT. Amino acid sequence: CASSDGNRGYTGELFF.

By sample fraction, this clone is medium-sized (0.01 to 0.1%). V is TRBV27 and J is TRBJ2-7, with 9 positions matching TRBD2. This CDR3 region has 15 residues. V shed 3 bases, J shed 4 bases, and the junction held 7 bases outside the gene matches. The germline V gene has CDR1 MNHEY and CDR2 SMNVEV (reference sequence). CDR3 sequence reads: CASSFAREGYYEQYF. The CDR3 DNA sequence: TGTGCCAGCAGTTTTGCGCGGGAGGGCTATTACGAGCAGTACTTC.

The V gene is TRBV4-2, the J gene TRBJ2-2, with a possible D match to TRBD1 (6 bases). Deletions cut 4 bases from V and 10 bases from J, with 10 bases between. The CDR3 totals 12 residues. Germline V gene data show CDR1 as LGHNA and CDR2 as YNFKEQ. CDR3: CASSPGDMELFF. CDR3 DNA: TGTGCCAGCAGCCCCGGGGACATGGAGCTGTTTTTT.

The chain recombines TRBV9 with TRBJ1-3, with D hard to call. The CDR3 sequence is 13 residues long. Between the trimmed V and J ends, which lost 5 bases and 0 bases, there was a span of 6 bases. In germline, CDR1 is SGDLS, CDR2 YYNGEE. CDR3 DNA: TGTGCCAGCAGTAGTGACTCTGGAAACACCATATATTTT. Translation: CASSSDSGNTIYF.

The J gene is TRBJ2-6, the V gene TRBV13; D may be TRBD1 (6 bases). Trimming cost V 5 bases and J 3 bases, with 11 bases left between them. The germline CDR1 and CDR2 sequences are PRHDT and FYEKMQ (reference sequence). The CDR3 consists of 15 residues. Written as DNA, the CDR3 is TGTGCCAGCAGCCTTACAGGGTATGGGGCCAACGTCCTGACTTTC. Translated: CASSLTGYGANVLTF.

The V and J genes are TRBV29-1 and TRBJ1-1, with D possibly matching TRBD1 (5 bases). The CDR3 sequence is 12 residues long. Per germline, CDR1 SQVTM and CDR2 ANQGSEA. V was clipped by 3 bases and J by 3 bases, with 8 bases between them. This CDR3 reads CSVDRAYTEAFF. For the CDR3, the DNA is TGCAGCGTTGACAGGGCTTACACTGAAGCTTTCTTT.

This clone has a handful of counts. The chain couples TRBV3-1 (or the pseudogene TRBV3-2) to TRBJ2-7, with 9 bases identical to TRBD2. The CDR3 runs to 15 residues. Trimming took 0 bases from V and 6 from J; bases not matched to a gene: 6. Looked up from germline, CDR1 is LGHDT and CDR2 is YNNKEL (reference sequence). CDR3 in amino acids: CASSQDPSGRIEQYF. The CDR3 DNA follows: TGTGCCAGCAGCCAAGATCCCAGCGGGAGGATCGAGCAGTACTTC.

This sequence joins TRBV19 and TRBJ1-1, with a weak D call TRBD1 (5 bases). V lost 8 bases and J 3 bases, leaving 13 bases between the germline ends. Germline CDR1 reads LNHDA; CDR2 reads SQIVND (reference sequence). This CDR3 spans 13 amino acids. CDR3 bases: TGTGCCAGTCGCGACGGGGGGGACACTGAAGCTTTCTTT. This translates into CASRDGGDTEAFF.

The chain has TRBV6-5 and TRBJ2-7, with D unresolved. The V gene lost 6 bases and the J gene lost 4 bases, with 13 bases spanning the gap. Germline assignment: CDR1 MNHEY and CDR2 SVGAGI. This CDR3 spans 13 amino acids. The CDR3 protein is CASRPTHKYEQYF. For the CDR3, the DNA is TGTGCCAGCAGACCGACACACAAATACGAGCAGTACTTC.

The V call is TRBV5-6, the J call TRBJ1-1; D unclear. V gave up 0 bases and J gave up 5 bases, with 5 bases separating them. There are 12 residues in the CDR3. Germline CDR1 and CDR2: SGHDT and YYEEEE. Here the CDR3 DNA reads TGTGCCAGCAGCTTGGCCGTGACTGAAGCTTTCTTT. The encoded protein is CASSLAVTEAFF.

The V and J genes are TRBV7-8 and TRBJ1-1; possibly TRBD1 for D (6 bases). CDR1 SGHVS and CDR2 FQNEAQ come from the germline V gene. Trimming took 2 bases from V and 0 from J, leaving 10 bases between them. The CDR3 totals 15 residues. CDR3 in DNA: TGTGCCAGCAGCTTATTGCCAGGGGTGAACACTGAAGCTTTCTTT. Protein product: CASSLLPGVNTEAFF.

V gene TRBV5-4 combines with J gene TRBJ2-7, with D possibly matching TRBD2 (6 bases). CDR1 is SGHNT, CDR2 YYREEE, per germline (reference sequence). V lost 1 base to trimming and J lost 2 bases, with 10 bases between them. The CDR3 runs 14 residues. The CDR3 nucleotides are TGTGCCAGCAGCTTGCGGGGGACCCCCTACGAGCAGTACTTC. Amino acid sequence: CASSLRGTPYEQYF. Supplemented by reference TRBV5-4 and TRBJ2-7, the full variable domain reads ETGVTQSPTHLIKTRGQQVTLRCSSQSGHNTVSWYQQALGQGPQFIFQYYREEENGRGNFPPRFSGLQFPNYSSELNVNALELDDSALYLCASSLRGTPYEQYFGPGTRLTVT.

This clone was picked up a small number of times. This chain connects TRBV7-2 to TRBJ2-7; 9 bases are shared with TRBD1. CDR1 and CDR2 (germline): SGHTA, FQGNSA. There are 16 residues in the CDR3. With 4 bases clipped from V and 1 base from J, the junction kept 8 bases outside the gene matches. The CDR3 is CASSSTRTGVSYEQYF. The CDR3 nucleotides are TGTGCCAGCAGCTCCACCAGGACAGGGGTTTCCTACGAGCAGTACTTC.

V gene TRBV5-1 combines with J gene TRBJ1-2; the D gene is possibly TRBD1 (5 bases). CDR1 SGHRS and CDR2 YFSETQ come from the germline V gene. Trimming took 4 bases from V and 8 from J, leaving 27 bases between them. The CDR3 covers 17 residues. The CDR3 region has the DNA TGCGCCAGCAGCCAATCTCCCCGGGACTCCTCGAGAGGGGGCTACACCTTC. This codes for CASSQSPRDSSRGGYTF.

The chain combines TRBV7-9 with TRBJ1-1; D gene ambiguous. Trimming shortened V by 3 bases and J by 2 bases, and 4 bases separated the two germline ends. Germline CDR1 and CDR2: SEHNR and FQNEAQ (reference sequence). The CDR3 has 12 residues. CDR3 nucleotides: TGTGCCAGCAGCTTGTCAAACACTGAAGCTTTCTTT. Its protein product is CASSLSNTEAFF.

The chain couples TRBV15 to TRBJ2-7; the D gene is possibly TRBD2 (5 bases). The V end lost 2 bases, the J end lost 2 bases, and 13 bases lay between the germline ends. The germline V gene encodes CDR1 LNHNV and CDR2 YYDKDF (reference sequence). This CDR3 region has 15 residues. The chain's CDR3 is CATSRPRDSTYEQYF. CDR3 in DNA: TGTGCCACCAGCAGACCCCGGGATTCCACCTACGAGCAGTACTTC.

This chain links TRBV19 with TRBJ1-1; D is perhaps TRBD1 (5 bases). Germline V gene lookup returns CDR1 LNHDA and CDR2 SQIVND (reference sequence). The CDR3 is made up of 14 amino acids. Trimming took off 3 bases at V and 0 bases at J, with 8 bases between the two ends. In DNA, the CDR3 is TGTGCCAGTAGTATTGGAGGGGTGAACACTGAAGCTTTCTTT. It codes for CASSIGGVNTEAFF.

This rearrangement joins TRBV6-5 to TRBJ1-5; 7 nucleotides agree with TRBD1. This CDR3 comprises 14 residues. V shed 5 bases and J 3 bases; nucleotides not matched to a gene: 4. The germline gives CDR1 MNHEY, CDR2 SVGAGI. This CDR3 is CASSPTGLNQPQHF. CDR3 coding DNA: TGTGCCAGCAGTCCGACAGGGCTCAATCAGCCCCAGCATTTT.

V gene TRBV19 combines with J gene TRBJ1-1; 8 bases map to TRBD1. The germline gives CDR1 LNHDA, CDR2 SQIVND (reference sequence). This CDR3 region has 15 residues. The V segment lost 3 bases and the J segment 6 bases; nucleotides outside the gene matches: 9. The CDR3: CASSIGQGLYAEAFF. The CDR3 coding sequence is TGTGCCAGTAGTATCGGACAGGGCCTTTACGCTGAAGCTTTCTTT.

V and J are TRBV6-5 and TRBJ1-5, with D perhaps matching TRBD1 (5 bases). Trimming took 0 bases from V and 7 from J, leaving 13 bases between them. Germline loops: CDR1 MNHEY, CDR2 SVGAGI. The CDR3 consists of 15 residues. CDR3 DNA sequence: TGTGCCAGCAGTTACTCGGGGGGTAATCGGCAGCCCCAGCATTTT. As protein: CASSYSGGNRQPQHF.

The rearrangement uses TRBV4-1 and TRBJ2-1, with TRBD2 matching 7 bases. Germline CDR1 is MGHRA and CDR2 is YSYEKL. The CDR3 is 14 amino acids. The V gene end was trimmed by 8 bases and the J gene end by 7 bases; junction bases not matched to a gene: 11. The CDR3 coding sequence is TGCGCCAGCCAGGGAGGGATTACTGGGAATGAGCAGTTCTTC. Its protein is CASQGGITGNEQFF.

The count of this clone is one. J is TRBJ1-5 and V is TRBV28; D remains unclear. V gave up 2 bases and J gave up 3 bases, with 14 bases separating them. This CDR3 has 16 residues. Germline V gene data show CDR1 as MDHEN and CDR2 as SYDVKM. The DNA of the CDR3 is TGTGCCAGCAGTTTAGGAACAGCCCGGCCCAATCAGCCCCAGCATTTT. Translated, it gives CASSLGTARPNQPQHF.

V is TRBV5-1 and J is TRBJ2-5, with D possibly TRBD1 on 5 matching bases. The V gene lost 4 bases and the J gene lost 8 bases, with 15 bases spanning the gap. The CDR3 sequence is 13 residues long. Per the germline V gene, CDR1 is SGHRS and CDR2 is YFSETQ. CDR3 DNA: TGCGCCAGCAGCCCAGGGTCACTATTAACCCAGTACTTC. Protein sequence: CASSPGSLLTQYF.

The chain uses TRBV27 and TRBJ1-5, with 8 bases fitting TRBD1. Trimming removed 5 bases from V and 4 bases from J; junction bases left unmatched: 7. Per the germline V gene, CDR1 is MNHEY and CDR2 is SMNVEV (reference sequence). CDR3 size: 15 residues. The CDR3 reads CASSPQGAPNQPQHF. CDR3 DNA sequence: TGTGCCAGCAGTCCGCAGGGGGCCCCTAATCAGCCCCAGCATTTT.

V and J are TRBV28 and TRBJ1-4; possibly TRBD1 for D (5 bases). Trimming stripped 3 bases from V and 8 bases from J, with 16 bases between. The CDR3 contains 15 residues. Germline CDR1 MDHEN, CDR2 SYDVKM. As DNA, the CDR3 is TGTGCCAGCAGTTTCCGGGGGGTTTCTCGAGAAAAACTGTTTTTT. Translated: CASSFRGVSREKLFF.

The J gene is TRBJ2-6, the V gene TRBV19, with a weak D call TRBD2 (6 bases). V shed 5 bases and J shed 0 bases, with 17 bases lying between them. There are 18 residues in the CDR3. Looked up from germline, CDR1 is LNHDA and CDR2 is SQIVND (reference sequence). CDR3 DNA sequence: TGTGCCAGTAGTGCCTTGGGACGGGGGAACTCTGGGGCCAACGTCCTGACTTTC. The encoded protein is CASSALGRGNSGANVLTF.

This chain's CDR3 is CASGLGGTEQFF. CDR3 nucleotide sequence: TGTGCCAGTGGGCTGGGAGGGACTGAGCAGTTCTTC. The V and J genes are TRBV19 and TRBJ2-1, with TRBD2 matching over 7 bases. There are 12 residues in the CDR3. V trimming: 8 bases; J trimming: 9 bases; junction bases outside the gene matches: 7. Germline lookup yields CDR1 LNHDA and CDR2 SQIVND (reference sequence).